The entry that follows covers one T cell receptor beta chain sequence. Its antigen is not known. Sequenced by immunoSEQ multiplex PCR; TCRdb stores in-frame clones only, minus some. The table shows 150,000 to 200,000 clones, with 80% to 90% occurring only once. This specimen belongs to a study of T cell responses to AZD1222 COVID-19 vaccine. General study findings and limits: Per reports, nearly half of all spike-specific TCRs target regions that are unmutated in variants. Breadth and depth of Spike-specific TCRs rose after two AZD1222 doses. The donors showed a predominance of white British ancestry and of females, with possible underestimation of clonal diversity.

Both about-4-week and about-12-week second-dose recipients were combined. With V trimmed by 9 bases and J by 3 bases, 9 bases remained unmatched. The CDR3 totals 14 residues. Germline V CDR1 and CDR2: LNHDA, SQIVND (reference sequence). The gene calls are TRBV19 and TRBJ2-7; the match to TRBD1 covers 9 bases. Sequencing was performed on peripheral blood, taken 28 days after the second AZD1222 dose. This receptor was identified in an adult who received the AZD1222 COVID-19 vaccine. DNA of the CDR3: TGTGCCAGCAGGCCGGGACAGGGCTTCTACGAGCAGTACTTC. It codes for CASRPGQGFYEQYF.